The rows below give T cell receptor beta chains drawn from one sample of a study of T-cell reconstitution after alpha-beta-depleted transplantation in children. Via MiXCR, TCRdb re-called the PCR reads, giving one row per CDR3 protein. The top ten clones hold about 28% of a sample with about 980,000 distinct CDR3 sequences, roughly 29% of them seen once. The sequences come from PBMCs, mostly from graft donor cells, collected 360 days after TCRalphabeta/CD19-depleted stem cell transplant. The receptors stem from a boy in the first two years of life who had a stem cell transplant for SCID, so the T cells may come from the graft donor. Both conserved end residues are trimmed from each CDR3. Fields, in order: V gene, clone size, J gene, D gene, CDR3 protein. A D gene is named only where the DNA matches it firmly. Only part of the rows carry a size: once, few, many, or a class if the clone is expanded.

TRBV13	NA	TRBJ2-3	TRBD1	ASSQDRGNADTQY
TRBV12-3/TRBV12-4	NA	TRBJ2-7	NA	ASRTRGTGEQY
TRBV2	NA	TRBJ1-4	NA	ASRYQLSVNEKLF
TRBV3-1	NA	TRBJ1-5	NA	ASSRVYGQPQH
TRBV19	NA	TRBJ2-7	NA	ASSIALDPIYEQY
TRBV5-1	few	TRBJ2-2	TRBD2	ASSSGRLVNTGELF
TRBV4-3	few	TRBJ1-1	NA	ASSQGNPRGRVNTEAF
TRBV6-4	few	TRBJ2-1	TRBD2	ASSDMGGSSYNEQF
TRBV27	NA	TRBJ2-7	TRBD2	ASSLRATRGGKTEQY
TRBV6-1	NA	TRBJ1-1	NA	ASSAEGGGTEAF
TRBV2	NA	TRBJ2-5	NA	ASTFEDYQETQY
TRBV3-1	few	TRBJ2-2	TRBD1	ASSVNRGLNTGELF
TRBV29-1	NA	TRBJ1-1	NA	SVARRLDTEAF
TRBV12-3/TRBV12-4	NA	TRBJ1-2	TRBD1	ASRTGGSGYGYT
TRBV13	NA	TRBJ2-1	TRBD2	ASRGAGGPLYNEQF
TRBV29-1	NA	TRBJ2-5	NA	SVKGGQEETQY
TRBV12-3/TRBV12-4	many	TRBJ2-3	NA	ASSPSLPDTQY
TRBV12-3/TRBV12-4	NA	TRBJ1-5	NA	ASSPPRSNQPQH
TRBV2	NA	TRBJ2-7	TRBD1	ASRPGQGLMEQY
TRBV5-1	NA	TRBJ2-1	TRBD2	ASSWAGGAKYNEQF
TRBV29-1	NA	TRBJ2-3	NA	SALTGPDTQY
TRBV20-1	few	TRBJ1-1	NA	SASAQKGAF
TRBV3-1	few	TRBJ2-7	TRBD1	ASSQGGTGVWEQY
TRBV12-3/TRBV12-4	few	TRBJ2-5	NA	ASSNSLETQY
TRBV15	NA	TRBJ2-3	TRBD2	ATSRDSIASSGNESSSTDTQY
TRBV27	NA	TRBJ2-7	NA	ASSLGAAASYEQY
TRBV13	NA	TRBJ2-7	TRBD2	ASSWPGTMSQY
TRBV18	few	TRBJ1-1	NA	ASSRLGGWSTEAF